The source of this T cell receptor (beta chain) is a study of cytomegalovirus exposure and HLA in healthy donors. Concerning this clone: Its antigen is still unknown.

Broader study findings: There were around 160 TCR beta chains listed as cytomegalovirus-associated.

The CDR3 has 15 amino acids. Germline-derived CDR1 and CDR2 are GTSNPN and SVGIG (reference sequence). V lost 0 bases and J lost 11, with 23 bases in between. Libraries were prepared by immunoSEQ multiplex PCR; TCRdb keeps only in-frame clonotypes and omits some of them. The sample has approximately 130,000 clones; 85% to 90% are singletons. The V gene is TRBV30, the J gene TRBJ2-7; tentative D call: TRBD2 (8 bases). The sequence was obtained from a young woman in good health and CMV-seronegative. The sample was PBMCs. The CDR3, as DNA: TGTGCCTGGAGTGTAGGGACAGTGGGACTAGACGCGGAGTACTTC. Translation: CAWSVGTVGLDAEYF.